This T cell receptor (beta chain) was observed in a study of CD8 T cells in ankylosing spondylitis. Whole-study findings and limits: Reports say disease-linked clones showed up significantly more in matched ankylosing spondylitis synovial fluid.

The CDR3 sequence is 15 residues long. The germline CDR1 and CDR2 sequences are SNHLY and FYNNEI. V was clipped by 3 bases and J by 0 bases, with 8 bases between them. With respect to this clonotype: The antigen is unknown.

Quantitative molecular-barcoded 5'-RACE generated the TCR beta libraries. TCRdb ran MiXCR on the 5' RACE reads and lists one entry per CDR3 protein. The sample shows just over 350,000 distinct CDR3 sequences, roughly 20% of them seen only once. The source of this sequence is a male donor with ankylosing spondylitis or in good health (not recorded which). The chain recombines TRBV2 with TRBJ2-2; D is unclear. The sequenced sample consisted of blood, either unsorted or a sorted T cell fraction (not recorded which). CDR3 nucleotide sequence: TGTGCCAGCAGTGACAACCTCTCGAACACCGGGGAGCTGTTTTTT. It specifies CASSDNLSNTGELFF.